What follows is one TCR beta chain and its context. The sample comes from a study of beta chain features in type 1 diabetes. Looked up from germline, CDR1 is MNHNS and CDR2 is SASEGT. The CDR3 contains 15 residues. The V end was cut by 6 bases, the J end by 3 bases, with 18 bases between. The whole isolated RNA underwent reverse transcription, so sequencing captured expressed TCRB transcripts. Repertoires were generated with immunoSEQ multiplex PCR, while TCRdb's copy carries only in-frame clones and drops some. The table lists about 900,000 clones, 15% to 20% of them singletons. This sequence originates from a woman under 30 in good health. The specimen sequenced was naive CD4+ T cells from blood. This chain joins TRBV6-1 and TRBJ2-7; TRBD2 is a possible D gene (6 bases). Here the CDR3 reads CASRASPQDYYEQYF. The CDR3 DNA is TGTGCCAGCAGAGCTTCCCCACAGGACTACTACGAGCAGTACTTC.